Included here is one TCR beta chain sequence, with context. This record belongs to a study of blood T cell repertoires in COVID-19. CDR3 length: 17 residues. The V end lost 3 bases, the J end lost 3 bases, and 22 bases lay between the germline ends. Germline values: CDR1 SGHRS, CDR2 YFSETQ. As originally analysed: Cell counts per sample came from amplifying reference gene primers. Assay: immunoSEQ multiplex PCR; the TCRdb copy retains only in-frame clones and omits some. That table gives V, J and clone size, and the DNA gave D and trimming. The sample records 250,000 to 400,000 clones, approximately 89% being singletons.

This sequence was found in a woman aged 30 to 39 who had recovered from COVID-19. The chain recombines TRBV5-1 with TRBJ2-7, with a weak D call TRBD1 (5 bases). Sequencing was carried out using PBMCs or T cells enriched from blood (not recorded which). For the CDR3, the DNA is TGCGCCAGCAGCTCCCCACTGGGGCCTCCTTTATACTACGAGCAGTACTTC. It specifies CASSSPLGPPLYYEQYF.